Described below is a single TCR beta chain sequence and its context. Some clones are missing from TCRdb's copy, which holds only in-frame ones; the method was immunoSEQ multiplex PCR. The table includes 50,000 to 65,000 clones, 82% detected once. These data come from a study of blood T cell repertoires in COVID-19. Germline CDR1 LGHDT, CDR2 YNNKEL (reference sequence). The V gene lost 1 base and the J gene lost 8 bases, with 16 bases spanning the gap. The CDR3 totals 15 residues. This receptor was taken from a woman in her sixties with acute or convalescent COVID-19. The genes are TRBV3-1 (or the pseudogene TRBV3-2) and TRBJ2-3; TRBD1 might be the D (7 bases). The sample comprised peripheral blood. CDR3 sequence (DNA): TGTGCCAGCAGCCAAGGTCAGGGGGGAATCGGTACGCAGTATTTT. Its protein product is CASSQGQGGIGTQYF.